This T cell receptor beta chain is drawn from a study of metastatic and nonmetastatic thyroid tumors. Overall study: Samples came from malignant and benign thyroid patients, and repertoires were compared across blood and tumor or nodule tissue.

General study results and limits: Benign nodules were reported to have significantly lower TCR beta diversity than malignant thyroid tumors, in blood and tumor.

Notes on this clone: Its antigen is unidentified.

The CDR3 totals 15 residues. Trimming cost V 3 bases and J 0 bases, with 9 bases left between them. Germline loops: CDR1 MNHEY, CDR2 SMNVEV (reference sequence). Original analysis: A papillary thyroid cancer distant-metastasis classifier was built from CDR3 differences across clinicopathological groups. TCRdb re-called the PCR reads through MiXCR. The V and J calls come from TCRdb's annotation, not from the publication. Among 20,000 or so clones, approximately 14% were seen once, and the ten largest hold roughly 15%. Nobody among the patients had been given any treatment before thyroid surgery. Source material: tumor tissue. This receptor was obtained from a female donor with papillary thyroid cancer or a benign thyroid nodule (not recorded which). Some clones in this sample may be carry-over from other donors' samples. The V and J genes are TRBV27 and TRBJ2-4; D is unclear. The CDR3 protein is CASSLGYLAKNIQYF. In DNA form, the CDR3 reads TGTGCCAGCAGTTTGGGGTATCTAGCCAAAAACATTCAGTACTTC.